The 5 T cell receptor beta chains below were found in one sample sequenced in a study of blood T cell repertoires in COVID-19. Sequenced by immunoSEQ multiplex PCR; TCRdb stores in-frame clones only, minus some. The data contain some 210,000 clones, approximately 80% of them singletons. Source material: PBMCs or T cells enriched from blood (not recorded which). The source is a woman in her fifties or sixties with acute COVID-19.

The chain carries TRBV11-3 and TRBJ2-7, with 8 bases that match TRBD1. This CDR3 is 15 amino acids long. V lost 3 bases to trimming and J lost 3 bases; unmatched junction nucleotides: 7. CDR1 is SGHNT and CDR2 is YENEEA in the germline V gene. CDR3 amino acids: CASSLAGGLYYEQYF. The CDR3 DNA is TGTGCCAGCAGCTTGGCAGGGGGCTTATACTACGAGCAGTACTTC. Full variable domain (remainder filled in from reference TRBV11-3 and TRBJ2-7): EAGVVQSPRYKIIEKKQPVAFWCNPISGHNTLYWYLQNLGQGPELLIRYENEEAVDDSQLPKDRFSAERLKGVDSTLKIQPAELGDSAVYLCASSLAGGLYYEQYFGPGTRLTVT.

The V and J genes are TRBV14 and TRBJ1-6, with 8 bases aligning to TRBD1. There are 18 residues in the CDR3. From germline, CDR1 is SGHDN and CDR2 FVKESK. Trimming at V came to 4 bases and at J to 8 bases, leaving 16 bases not matched to a gene. The CDR3 sequence is CASSPGQGRYGFDSPLHF. In DNA form, the CDR3 reads TGTGCCAGCAGCCCAGGACAGGGAAGATATGGGTTTGATTCACCCCTCCACTTT.

The chain employs TRBV28 and TRBJ1-5, with D tentatively TRBD1 (6 bases). The CDR3 runs to 14 residues. Germline loops: CDR1 MDHEN, CDR2 SYDVKM. V was trimmed by 5 bases and J by 2 bases, leaving 10 bases between them. The CDR3 DNA is TGTGCCAGCAGTCCAGGGGATCGCAATCAGCCCCAGCATTTT. Translation gives CASSPGDRNQPQHF.

The rearrangement uses TRBV1 and TRBJ2-7; the table's D call, TRBD2, has no DNA check behind it. TRBV1 is described as a pseudogene. The CDR3 has 15 residues. The CDR3 DNA follows: TGCACCAGCAGCCAAATAAGTGCGGGGAGTGGGGAGCAGTACTTC. It yields the protein CTSSQISAGSGEQYF.

V is TRBV5-1 and J is TRBJ2-7; 10 bases are shared with TRBD1. Unmatched junction bases numbered 3, after V lost 4 bases and J lost 2 bases. The CDR3 has 14 amino acids. Germline V gene lookup returns CDR1 SGHRS and CDR2 YFSETQ. The CDR3 here is CASSDRGPPYEQYF. The CDR3 region has the DNA TGCGCCAGCAGCGACAGGGGGCCACCCTACGAGCAGTACTTC.